Each of the 27 T cell receptor beta chains below was sequenced from the same sample in a study of CD8 T cells in Susac syndrome. An amount of RNA that ranged from about 0.45 to 1 ug was reverse transcribed with random hexamers. Each CDR3 protein is one row after TCRdb ran MiXCR on the immunoSEQ multiplex PCR reads. The sample has around 190,000 distinct CDR3 sequences; about 95% are singletons. The source material was CD4+ T cells from PBMCs. The receptors shown here come from a human donor in good health.

This clonotype has only a few counts. This chain connects TRBV7-8 to TRBJ1-1; D unresolved. V lost 1 base and J lost 3, with 6 bases in between. The germline V gene has CDR1 SGHVS and CDR2 FQNEAQ. This CDR3 is built from 13 residues. CDR3 sequence: CASSLDRDTEAFF. The CDR3, as DNA: TGTGCCAGCAGCTTAGATCGGGACACTGAAGCTTTCTTT. The full variable domain, with the rest looked up from reference TRBV7-8 and TRBJ1-1, is GAGVSQSPRYKVAKRGQDVALRCDPISGHVSLFWYQQALGQGPEFLTYFQNEAQLDKSGLPSDRFFAERPEGSVSTLKIQRTQQEDSAVYLCASSLDRDTEAFFGQGTRLTVV.

The J gene is TRBJ2-1, the V gene TRBV24-1; TRBD2 is a possible D gene (6 bases). Germline CDR1 is KGHDR and CDR2 is SFDVKD. Trimming shortened V by 4 bases and J by 0 bases, and 12 bases separated the two germline ends. The CDR3 contains 16 residues. CDR3 sequence: CATSDRLASSYNEQFF. The DNA of the CDR3 is TGTGCCACCAGTGACCGGCTAGCGAGCTCCTACAATGAGCAGTTCTTC.

The chain joins TRBV14 to TRBJ2-1; 9 bases map to TRBD2. Germline lookup yields CDR1 SGHDN and CDR2 FVKESK. CDR3 length: 12 amino acids. After removal of 3 bases from V and 11 bases from J, the junction contained 2 bases not matched to a gene. The CDR3, as DNA: TGTGCCAGCAGCCAGAGCGGGAGGCAGCAGTTCTTC. Its protein product is CASSQSGRQQFF.

The J gene is TRBJ2-1, the V gene TRBV7-9, with TRBD2 identical over 12 bases. V was pared by 3 bases and J by 12 bases, with 9 bases of the junction left unmatched. Germline V gene lookup returns CDR1 SEHNR and CDR2 FQNEAQ (reference sequence). CDR3 size: 15 residues. CDR3 sequence (DNA): TGTGCCAGCAGCTTTGCTAGCGGGAGGGCTCTAGGGCAGTTCTTC. This translates into CASSFASGRALGQFF.

This clonotype has just one count. The chain recombines TRBV5-1 with TRBJ2-1; no firm D call. The CDR3 is made up of 14 amino acids. V lost 0 bases and J lost 8, with 12 bases in between. Germline V lookup: CDR1 SGHRS, CDR2 YFSETQ. The CDR3 spells CASSLDSPEDEQFF. The CDR3 DNA is TGCGCCAGCAGCTTGGATAGCCCCGAAGATGAGCAGTTCTTC. The variable domain in full, completed from reference TRBV5-1 and TRBJ2-1, reads KAGVTQTPRYLIKTRGQQVTLSCSPISGHRSVSWYQQTPGQGLQFLFEYFSETQRNKGNFPGRFSGRQFSNSRSEMNVSTLELGDSALYLCASSLDSPEDEQFFGPGTRLTVL.

The chain couples TRBV20-1 to TRBJ2-1; possible D gene TRBD2, 8 bases. CDR1 DFQATT and CDR2 SNEGSKA come from the germline V gene (reference sequence). V was shortened by 6 bases and J by 1 base, with 22 bases between the two germline ends. CDR3 length equals 17 residues. CDR3: CSARVAGQLGSYNEQFF. The CDR3 region has the DNA TGCAGTGCCCGGGTAGCGGGACAGTTAGGTTCCTACAATGAGCAGTTCTTC.

This chain links TRBV11-2 with TRBJ1-2; TRBD1 matches 8 bases. CDR1 and CDR2 from the germline V gene are SGHAT and FQNNGV. After removal of 3 bases from V and 4 bases from J, the junction contained 4 bases not matched to a gene. The CDR3 contains 14 residues. CDR3: CASSFGTGSYGYTF. For the CDR3, the DNA is TGTGCCAGCAGCTTTGGGACAGGATCCTATGGCTACACCTTC.

This chain connects TRBV15 to TRBJ2-3; 7 bases line up with TRBD1. The CDR3 length is 15 residues. Germline values: CDR1 LNHNV, CDR2 YYDKDF (reference sequence). Trimming at V came to 6 bases and at J to 2 bases, leaving 8 bases not matched to a gene. The CDR3 DNA reads as TGTGCCACCAGTTTAGGACAGGTCGACACAGATACGCAGTATTTT. Its protein product is CATSLGQVDTDTQYF.

The chain recombines TRBV12-3 or TRBV12-4 with TRBJ1-2; D unclear. There are 14 residues in the CDR3. The ends were cut back, 5 bases at V and 4 bases at J, with 14 bases in the middle. CDR3 DNA: TGTGCCAGCAGTCCCGACCTCGGCCCCTATGGCTACACCTTC. Its translation is CASSPDLGPYGYTF.

V is TRBV19 and J is TRBJ1-2; D gene ambiguous. Deletions cut 6 bases from V and 0 bases from J, with 5 bases between. The CDR3 loop spans 12 amino acids. Germline V gene data show CDR1 as LNHDA and CDR2 as SQIVND (reference sequence). DNA of the CDR3: TGTGCCAGTAGGGATCCTAACTATGGCTACACCTTC. It encodes CASRDPNYGYTF.

The V gene is TRBV20-1, the J gene TRBJ2-7; 7 bases are shared with TRBD1. V trimming: 0 bases; J trimming: 0 bases; junction bases outside the gene matches: 5. Germline CDR1 DFQATT, CDR2 SNEGSKA (reference sequence). The CDR3 runs 15 residues. This CDR3 reads CSAREDRAISYEQYF. The CDR3 coding sequence is TGCAGTGCTAGAGAAGACAGGGCGATCTCCTACGAGCAGTACTTC.

In DNA form, the CDR3 reads TGCAGTGCGCCCGCCGACGGGGCAGATACGCAGTATTTT. This sequence encodes CSAPADGADTQYF. The chain has TRBV20-1 and TRBJ2-3; possibly TRBD2 for D (5 bases). There are 13 residues in the CDR3. V shed 6 bases and J shed 4 bases, with 14 bases lying between them. Germline CDR1 is DFQATT and CDR2 is SNEGSKA (reference sequence).

This sequence joins TRBV29-1 and TRBJ1-2; D remains ambiguous. This CDR3 spans 13 amino acids. V lost 0 bases, J lost 4 bases, and 9 bases lay in between. CDR1 and CDR2 (germline): SQVTM, ANQGSEA. CDR3 in DNA: TGCAGCGTTGAAGAGGGTCAGGTCTATGGCTACACCTTC. It yields the protein CSVEEGQVYGYTF.

The rearrangement uses TRBV20-1 and TRBJ2-3; no reliable D call. V lost 3 bases and J lost 4, with 5 bases in between. This CDR3 has 11 amino acids. Germline CDR1 and CDR2: DFQATT and SNEGSKA (reference sequence). The CDR3 spells CSARGPDTQYF. CDR3 DNA sequence: TGCAGTGCTAGGGGCCCAGATACGCAGTATTTT.

The chain recombines TRBV5-1 with TRBJ2-7, with 7 bases fitting TRBD2. The CDR3 is made up of 15 amino acids. J gave up 6 bases and V 2 bases, and 11 bases lay outside the gene matches. Germline V gene sequence: CDR1 SGHRS, CDR2 YFSETQ. This chain's CDR3 is CASSFGGSVPSEQYF. CDR3 bases: TGCGCCAGCAGCTTCGGGGGGAGCGTCCCCTCCGAGCAGTACTTC.

The DNA for the CDR3 is TGTGCCAGCAGCTGGCTAGCATATGGGGCCTACGAGCAGTACTTC. This gives the protein CASSWLAYGAYEQYF. The rearrangement uses TRBV7-2 and TRBJ2-7, with a possible D match to TRBD2 (5 bases). The CDR3 is made up of 15 amino acids. Trimming shortened V by 4 bases and J by 2 bases, and 15 bases separated the two germline ends. Germline assignment: CDR1 SGHTA and CDR2 FQGNSA.

The rearrangement joins TRBV15 to TRBJ1-2; D uncertain. With 0 bases removed from V and 2 bases from J, the gap between germline ends came to 7 bases. The CDR3 runs to 14 residues. Germline assignment: CDR1 LNHNV and CDR2 YYDKDF (reference sequence). The CDR3 loop is CATSRDTGNYGYTF. The CDR3 nucleotides are TGTGCCACCAGCAGAGATACCGGGAACTATGGCTACACCTTC.

The genes are TRBV12-3 or TRBV12-4 and TRBJ2-7; no reliable D call. Trimming took 4 bases from V and 6 from J, leaving 7 bases between them. The CDR3 is 11 residues long. The CDR3 region has the DNA TGTGCCAGCAGTTATTGGGCCGAGCAGTACTTC. This encodes CASSYWAEQYF.

The V and J genes are TRBV20-1 and TRBJ2-3; possibly TRBD1 for D (6 bases). Trimming pared 7 bases from V and 2 bases from J, leaving 10 bases between. Looked up from germline, CDR1 is DFQATT and CDR2 is SNEGSKA (reference sequence). CDR3 size: 12 residues. In DNA, the CDR3 is TGCAGTGTACAGGGACCCACAGATACGCAGTATTTT. This encodes CSVQGPTDTQYF.

This clonotype was seen only once. The V and J genes are TRBV30 and TRBJ1-1; possible D gene TRBD1, 6 bases. CDR1 and CDR2 (germline): GTSNPN, SVGIG (reference sequence). V was shortened by 2 bases and J by 6 bases, with 16 bases between the two germline ends. CDR3 size: 14 residues. CDR3 nucleotides: TGTGCCTGGAGTCTCGCCGGGGGGCGGGCTGAAGCTTTCTTT. Translated, it gives CAWSLAGGRAEAFF.

The rearrangement links TRBV5-1 to TRBJ2-5; 10 bases match TRBD2. Unmatched junction bases numbered 4, after V lost 0 bases and J lost 5 bases. The CDR3 totals 15 residues. CDR1 and CDR2 (germline): SGHRS, YFSETQ. Here the CDR3 reads CASSLASGSRETQYF. The DNA of the CDR3 is TGCGCCAGCAGCTTGGCTAGCGGGAGCAGGGAGACCCAGTACTTC.

The V call is TRBV6-2 or TRBV6-3, the J call TRBJ2-5; 10 bases match TRBD1. There are 14 residues in the CDR3. Looked up from germline, CDR1 is MNHEY and CDR2 is SVGEGT. The V segment lost 10 bases and the J segment 5 bases; nucleotides outside the gene matches: 10. This CDR3 reads CATRRQGAAETQYF. In DNA form, the CDR3 reads TGTGCCACCAGGCGACAGGGGGCAGCGGAGACCCAGTACTTC.

This clonotype was picked up one time. The chain carries TRBV28 and TRBJ2-7; D may be TRBD1 (5 bases). Trimming shortened V by 6 bases and J by 0 bases, and 9 bases separated the two germline ends. Germline V gene lookup returns CDR1 MDHEN and CDR2 SYDVKM. The CDR3 has 13 residues. CDR3 in amino acids: CASRPQASYEQYF. The CDR3 DNA reads TGTGCCAGCAGACCACAGGCCTCCTACGAGCAGTACTTC.

DNA of the CDR3: TGCGCCAGCAGCCAAGATCCAAGTAGACACTATGGCTACACCTTC. Translating it yields CASSQDPSRHYGYTF. This chain uses TRBV4-3 with TRBJ1-2, with D hard to call. CDR1 LGHNA and CDR2 YSLEER come from the germline V gene. The CDR3 is 15 amino acids. The V end was cut by 0 bases, the J end by 3 bases, with 11 bases between.

The chain is built from TRBV30 and TRBJ2-7; no clear D gene. The CDR3 consists of 11 residues. V was cut by 5 bases and J by 0 bases, with 5 bases left in between. The germline V gene encodes CDR1 GTSNPN and CDR2 SVGIG (reference sequence). The CDR3 protein is CAWGSSYEQYF. CDR3 DNA sequence: TGTGCCTGGGGTAGCTCCTACGAGCAGTACTTC.

The chain carries TRBV4-2 and TRBJ2-7; D remains unclear. V was trimmed by 0 bases and J by 0 bases, leaving 6 bases between them. This CDR3 has 14 residues. Looked up from germline, CDR1 is LGHNA and CDR2 is YNFKEQ. The CDR3: CASSQESSSYEQYF. CDR3 in DNA: TGTGCCAGCAGCCAAGAGTCTAGCTCCTACGAGCAGTACTTC.

This clonotype was counted once. The rearrangement links TRBV27 to TRBJ1-2; D not certain. This CDR3 is 15 amino acids long. Trimming cost V 3 bases and J 0 bases, with 11 bases left between them. Germline V gene lookup returns CDR1 MNHEY and CDR2 SMNVEV (reference sequence). The CDR3 DNA sequence: TGTGCCAGCAGTTTGCACGGCCCCACTAACTATGGCTACACCTTC. Protein sequence: CASSLHGPTNYGYTF.